A single sample gave rise to the 10 T cell receptor beta chains below, sequenced in a study of CD8 T cells in Susac syndrome (dated by TCRdb to about 2019). Preparation of the library involved the immunoSEQ multiplex PCR assay. RNA was extracted using the RNeasy kit, and roughly 0.45 to 1 microgram was reverse transcribed with random hexamers. In TCRdb, the public reads were trimmed at Q25 with fastp and aligned with MiXCR, with productive beta chains retained. Rows with one shared CDR3 protein collapse into an entry with the most common genes and DNA. This sample holds about 100,000 distinct CDR3 sequences; 90% to 95% were observed only once. Of the sample, around 0.31% falls within the top ten clones. Material: CD8+ T cells from PBMCs. The source of these receptors is a human donor in good health.

The chain employs TRBV5-1 and TRBJ1-1, with D possibly matching TRBD1 (6 bases). The CDR3 loop spans 15 amino acids. CDR1 and CDR2 (germline): SGHRS, YFSETQ. V was pared by 0 bases and J by 7 bases, with 16 bases between. CDR3 sequence: CASSLGAGALYEAFF. The CDR3 coding sequence is TGCGCCAGCAGCTTGGGGGCGGGGGCCCTTTATGAAGCTTTCTTT.

J is TRBJ2-2 and V is TRBV5-4; weak D call: TRBD2 (6 bases). V lost 2 bases and J lost 7, with 6 bases in between. The germline CDR1 and CDR2 sequences are SGHNT and YYREEE (reference sequence). This CDR3 is built from 12 residues. CDR3 amino acids: CASSFGGGELFF. The CDR3 DNA is TGTGCCAGCAGCTTCGGGGGCGGGGAGCTGTTTTTT.

Only one count was recorded for this clonotype. The chain combines TRBV25-1 with TRBJ2-7, with TRBD1 identical over 8 bases. Looked up from germline, CDR1 is MGHDK and CDR2 is SYGVNS. This CDR3 spans 15 amino acids. The V gene end was trimmed by 4 bases and the J gene end by 0 bases; junction bases not matched to a gene: 5. The CDR3 nucleotides are TGTGCCAGCAGTGGAAGGACAGGGAACTCCTACGAGCAGTACTTC. It yields the protein CASSGRTGNSYEQYF.

The rearrangement joins TRBV6-2 or TRBV6-3 to TRBJ2-2, with D unresolved. V lost 8 bases and J lost 3, with 19 bases in between. The CDR3 covers 16 residues. CDR1 and CDR2 from the germline V gene are MNHEY and SVGEGT. Here the CDR3 DNA reads TGTGCCAGCGGCCTAGAACCGCATGGGGACACCGGGGAGCTGTTTTTT. It encodes CASGLEPHGDTGELFF.

The rearrangement uses TRBV20-1 and TRBJ2-1, with TRBD2 identical over 7 bases. Germline values: CDR1 DFQATT, CDR2 SNEGSKA (reference sequence). V trimming: 4 bases; J trimming: 7 bases; junction bases outside the gene matches: 4. The CDR3 loop spans 12 amino acids. The CDR3: CSANRGDNEQFF. The CDR3 bases are TGCAGTGCTAACCGGGGGGATAATGAGCAGTTCTTC.

V gene TRBV7-3 combines with J gene TRBJ2-3; D might be TRBD2 (6 bases). With 3 bases removed from V and 6 bases from J, the gap between germline ends came to 10 bases. The CDR3 runs 13 residues. The germline gives CDR1 SGHTA, CDR2 FQGTGA. The CDR3 spells CASSFSSGDTQYF. The CDR3 DNA follows: TGTGCCAGCAGCTTTAGCAGCGGGGATACGCAGTATTTT.

In DNA form, the CDR3 reads TGCGCCAGCAGCTTGGGACAGTATGCAACTAATGAAAAACTGTTTTTT. Protein sequence: CASSLGQYATNEKLFF. The rearrangement links TRBV5-1 to TRBJ1-4; TRBD1 is a possible D gene (5 bases). Germline CDR1 SGHRS, CDR2 YFSETQ. With 0 bases removed from V and 0 bases from J, the gap between germline ends came to 9 bases. The CDR3 spans 16 residues.

This clonotype was seen once. The chain has TRBV11-2 and TRBJ2-5; D is undetermined. V lost 6 bases and J lost 1, with 12 bases in between. CDR1 is SGHAT, CDR2 FQNNGV, per germline. The CDR3 sequence is 14 residues long. CDR3 in amino acids: CASRAYSSQETQYF. The CDR3 DNA reads as TGTGCCAGCAGGGCGTACAGCAGCCAAGAGACCCAGTACTTC. Based on the CDR3 plus reference TRBV11-2 and TRBJ2-5, the full variable domain is EAGVAQSPRYKIIEKRQSVAFWCNPISGHATLYWYQQILGQGPKLLIQFQNNGVVDDSQLPKDRFSAERLKGVDSTLKIQPAKLEDSAVYLCASRAYSSQETQYFGPGTRLLVL.

The chain has TRBV19 and TRBJ1-5; 9 bases are shared with TRBD1. The CDR3 covers 15 residues. Germline CDR1 reads LNHDA; CDR2 reads SQIVND (reference sequence). The J segment lost 4 bases and the V segment lost 5 bases, leaving 6 bases of the junction unmatched. In nucleotides, the CDR3 is TGTGCCAGTAGTCTATCGGGACAGGGAAATCAGCCCCAGCATTTT. It is translated as CASSLSGQGNQPQHF.

The DNA for the CDR3 is TGTGCCAGCACCGATTCCCAGGGTATCGGCTATGGCTACACCTTC. Residues: CASTDSQGIGYGYTF. V gene TRBV7-9 combines with J gene TRBJ1-2; D possibly corresponds to TRBD1 (5 bases). CDR1 is SEHNR and CDR2 is FQNEAQ in the germline V gene (reference sequence). V gave up 7 bases and J gave up 4 bases, with 19 bases separating them. This CDR3 comprises 15 residues.